This paragraph reports one TCR beta chain. Its antigen is not known. This sample is drawn from a study of T cell repertoires in cytomegalovirus infection. Study context: Public signatures in TCR beta pointed to CMV infection and matching HLA type. General study points: The ex vivo response showed dominance by HLA-C-restricted CMV-specific TCR beta clonotypes.

Germline-derived CDR1 and CDR2 are SGHDT and YYEEEE. With 0 bases removed from V and 8 bases from J, the gap between germline ends came to 14 bases. There are 15 residues in the CDR3. Using its own MiXCR run on the reads, TCRdb lists one record per CDR3 protein. Here the sample spans some 940,000 distinct CDR3 sequences, under 40% being singletons. The sequence was obtained from a human donor in good health (CMV status not recorded). Some clones in this sample may be carry-over from other donors' samples. The chain is built from TRBV5-6 and TRBJ2-2, with a weak D call TRBD2 (5 bases). This material consisted of cultured CD8+ T cells from PBMCs, taken from culture after CMV antigen stimulation. The CDR3 region is CASSLVEASSGELFF. As DNA, the CDR3 is TGTGCCAGCAGCTTGGTGGAGGCCAGTAGTGGGGAGCTGTTTTTT.